These 5 T cell receptor beta chains were sequenced from one sample in a study of T cell responses to AZD1222 COVID-19 vaccine. Here immunoSEQ multiplex PCR was the method, and the copy in TCRdb shows in-frame clones only, minus some. The sample includes approximately 150,000 clones, over 85% of them seen just once. Sequences were derived from peripheral blood, sampled 28 days after the second AZD1222 dose. These receptors were obtained from an adult who received the AZD1222 COVID-19 vaccine.

This rearrangement joins TRBV7-2 to TRBJ2-1; 14 nucleotides match TRBD2. V dropped 5 bases and J dropped 3; count of bases not matched to a gene: 6. This CDR3 is built from 17 residues. Germline CDR1 reads SGHTA; CDR2 reads FQGNSA. The CDR3 region has the DNA TGTGCCAGCAGCAGGACTAGCGGGAGGTCGGTCTACAATGAGCAGTTCTTC. This codes for CASSRTSGRSVYNEQFF.

The rearrangement links TRBV15 to TRBJ1-6; no reliable D call. With 0 bases removed from V and 13 bases from J, the gap between germline ends came to 10 bases. The germline V gene has CDR1 LNHNV and CDR2 YYDKDF (reference sequence). The length of the CDR3 is 13 residues. CDR3 sequence (DNA): TGTGCCACCAGCAGAGATGGGCAGGCTCCCCTCCACTTT. Translated: CATSRDGQAPLHF.

V gene TRBV15 combines with J gene TRBJ2-7; TRBD1 matches 7 bases. CDR1 and CDR2 from the germline V gene are LNHNV and YYDKDF (reference sequence). The CDR3 runs to 15 residues. V trimming: 2 bases; J trimming: 0 bases; junction bases outside the gene matches: 4. The CDR3 here is CATSRRTGISYEQYF. DNA for the CDR3: TGTGCCACCAGCAGAAGGACAGGAATCTCCTACGAGCAGTACTTC.

The rearrangement uses TRBV6-4 and TRBJ1-2; tentative D call: TRBD1 (5 bases). V gave up 0 bases and J gave up 2 bases, with 7 bases separating them. Per germline, CDR1 MRHNA and CDR2 SNTAGT. This CDR3 has 14 amino acids. The CDR3, as DNA: TGTGCCAGCAGTGACTCTCCAGGGAACTATGGCTACACCTTC. Amino acid sequence: CASSDSPGNYGYTF.

This chain uses TRBV11-3 with TRBJ2-7; TRBD1 matches 8 bases. From germline, CDR1 is SGHNT and CDR2 YENEEA. After removal of 0 bases from V and 4 bases from J, the junction contained 14 bases not matched to a gene. The CDR3 extends over 18 amino acids. The CDR3 DNA reads TGTGCCAGCAGCTTAGATCCCTTCTCCCCGGGACAGGAGTACGAGCAGTACTTC. Translated, it gives CASSLDPFSPGQEYEQYF.